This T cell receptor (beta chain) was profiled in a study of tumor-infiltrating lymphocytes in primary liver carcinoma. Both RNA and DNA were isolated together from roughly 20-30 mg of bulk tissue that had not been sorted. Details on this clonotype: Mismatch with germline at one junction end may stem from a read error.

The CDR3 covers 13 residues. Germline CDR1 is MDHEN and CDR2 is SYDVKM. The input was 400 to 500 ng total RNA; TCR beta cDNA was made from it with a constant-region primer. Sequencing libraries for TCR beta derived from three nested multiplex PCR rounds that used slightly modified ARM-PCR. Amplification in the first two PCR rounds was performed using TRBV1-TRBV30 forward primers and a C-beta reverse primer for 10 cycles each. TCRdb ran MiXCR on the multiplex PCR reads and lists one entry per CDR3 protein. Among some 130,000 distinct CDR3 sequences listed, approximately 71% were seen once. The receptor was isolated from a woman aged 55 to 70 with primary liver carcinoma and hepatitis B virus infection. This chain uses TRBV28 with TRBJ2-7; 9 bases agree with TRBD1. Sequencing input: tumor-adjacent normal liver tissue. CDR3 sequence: CASSRDRDYEQHF. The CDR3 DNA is TGTGCCAGCAGTAGGGACAGGGACTACGAGCAGCACTTC.